Detailed here is one T cell receptor (beta chain). The record originates from a study of blood T cell repertoires in COVID-19. The wider study: Samples of COVID-19 (acute and convalescent) were obtained from the United States, Italy and Spain.

Germline values: CDR1 LGHDT, CDR2 YNNKEL (reference sequence). The CDR3 extends over 16 amino acids. V lost 4 bases, J lost 6 bases, and 13 bases stayed unmatched. As originally analysed: Scientists estimated how many nucleated cells there were by amplifying reference gene primers. Sequencing used immunoSEQ multiplex PCR; TCRdb keeps in-frame clones, though not all of them. V and J calls plus clone size are reproduced from that table; the DNA served to infer D and trimming. This table has some 130,000 clones, about 88% appearing once. Seattle patients were enrolled during active infection and followed longitudinally.

The chain combines TRBV3-1 (or the pseudogene TRBV3-2) with TRBJ2-7; TRBD2 matches 9 bases. This clonotype was obtained from a man aged 55 to 70 with COVID-19, enrolled during active disease. Sequencing was carried out using peripheral blood. CDR3 in DNA: TGTGCCAGCAGCCCTGGCTCCGGGACTAGCTTTCTCGAGCAGTACTTC. Residues: CASSPGSGTSFLEQYF.